The clone carrying this T cell receptor beta chain was counted between two and nine times. The antigen is not known. Cells sorted by CD45RO/CCR7/CD25/CD127/CD95/CD27 comprised CD4+ naive, central memory, regulatory and stem cell-like memory cells. What was sequenced were expressed TCRB transcripts, since all of the isolated RNA had been reverse transcribed. The method was immunoSEQ multiplex PCR; TCRdb's version includes in-frame clones alone and lacks a portion of them. The sample has 600,000 to 700,000 clones; around 12% are singletons. These data are taken from a study of beta chain features in type 1 diabetes. Study details: Patients shared similar age, gender and cell yields with healthy donors. Across the samples, 100 million to 130 million sorted cells were examined in total. Findings of the study overall: Fewer insertions but more deletions were seen at VDJ junctions in type 1 diabetes patients. People with Type 1 diabetes carried modestly yet significantly shorter TCRB CDR3s in all four CD4+ subsets.

This CDR3 is 15 amino acids long. V lost 1 base, J lost 8 bases, and 17 bases lay in between. Germline CDR1 reads LGHNA; CDR2 reads YSLEER. The gene calls are TRBV4-3 and TRBJ1-2; a weak D match, TRBD1 (6 bases). Specimen: naive CD4+ T cells from blood. The TCR sequence derives from a man aged 25 to 45 with type 1 diabetes. The CDR3 DNA reads as TGCGCCAGCAGCCAAGTTGACAGGCCCCGTGGCGGCTACACCTTC. This sequence encodes CASSQVDRPRGGYTF.